This TCR beta chain was sequenced in a study of blood T cell repertoires in COVID-19. Study in general: Samples taken during acute and convalescent COVID-19 were collected in the United States, Italy and Spain. From T cells, B-cell-depleted T cells, or PBMCs came the material, which was cDNA or gDNA.

Original analysis: From reference gene primer amplification, estimates of nucleated cell counts were derived. Some clones are missing from TCRdb's copy, which holds only in-frame ones; the method was immunoSEQ multiplex PCR. V, J and clone size are taken as reported in that table, and D and trimming were inferred from the DNA itself. The repertoire holds a few hundred thousand clones, with around 87% as singletons. The count of this clone is one. The TCR originated in a man aged 18 to 35 with active or convalescent COVID-19. The sample was peripheral blood.

The DNA of the CDR3 is TGTGCCAGCAGCCCCCGGGGTGCCTACGAGCAGTACTTC. Its translation is CASSPRGAYEQYF. V gene TRBV7-9 combines with J gene TRBJ2-7; D might be TRBD2 (5 bases). The CDR3 sequence is 13 residues long. Germline CDR1 is SEHNR and CDR2 is FQNEAQ (reference sequence). Between the trimmed V and J ends, which lost 5 bases and 2 bases, there was a span of 10 bases. Drawing the rest from reference TRBV7-9 and TRBJ2-7, the complete variable domain is DTGVSQNPRHKITKRGQNVTFRCDPISEHNRLYWYRQTLGQGPEFLTYFQNEAQLEKSRLLSDRFSAERPKGSFSTLEIQRTEQGDSAMYLCASSPRGAYEQYFGPGTRLTVT.